This TCR beta chain was sequenced during a study of T cell responses to AZD1222 COVID-19 vaccine. Study-level results: After two AZD1222 doses, spike-specific TCR breadth and depth rose versus day 0.

Details on this clone: Its antigen is as yet unknown.

Clones were read by immunoSEQ multiplex PCR, and TCRdb kept only the in-frame ones, dropping some. The sample records 140,000 to 150,000 clones, 85% to 90% being singletons. Trimming cost V 6 bases and J 8 bases, with 8 bases left between them. Germline CDR1 MGHDK, CDR2 SYGVNS. CDR3 length: 11 amino acids. Sequenced here: peripheral blood, sampled on day 0 of AZD1222 vaccination. The receptor's source is an adult in good health. This chain joins TRBV25-1 and TRBJ1-3; no definite D call. As DNA, the CDR3 is TGTGCCAGCAGCGATGGTGACACCATATATTTT. This encodes CASSDGDTIYF.